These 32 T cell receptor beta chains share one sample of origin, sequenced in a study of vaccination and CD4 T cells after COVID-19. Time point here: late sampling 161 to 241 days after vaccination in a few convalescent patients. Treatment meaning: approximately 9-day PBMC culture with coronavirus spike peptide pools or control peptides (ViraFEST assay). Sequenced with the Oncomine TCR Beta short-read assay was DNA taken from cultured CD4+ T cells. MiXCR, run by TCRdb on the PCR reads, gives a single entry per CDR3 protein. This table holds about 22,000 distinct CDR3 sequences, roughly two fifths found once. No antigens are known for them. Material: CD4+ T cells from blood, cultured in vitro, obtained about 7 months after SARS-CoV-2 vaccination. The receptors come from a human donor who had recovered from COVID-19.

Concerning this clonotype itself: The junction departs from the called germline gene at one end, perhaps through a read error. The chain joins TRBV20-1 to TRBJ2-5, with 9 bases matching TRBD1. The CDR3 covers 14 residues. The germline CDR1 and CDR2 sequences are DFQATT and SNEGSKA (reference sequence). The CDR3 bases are TGCAGTGCTAGAGTCGGGACAGGGCAAGAGGCCCAGTACTTC. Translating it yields CSARVGTGQEAQYF.

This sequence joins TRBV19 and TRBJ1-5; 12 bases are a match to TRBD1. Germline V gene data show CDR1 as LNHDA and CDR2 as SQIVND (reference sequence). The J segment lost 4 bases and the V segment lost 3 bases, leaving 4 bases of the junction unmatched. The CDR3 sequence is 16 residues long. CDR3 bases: TGTGCCAGTAGTATGTGGGGACAGGGGGCGAATCAGCCCCAGCATTTT. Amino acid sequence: CASSMWGQGANQPQHF.

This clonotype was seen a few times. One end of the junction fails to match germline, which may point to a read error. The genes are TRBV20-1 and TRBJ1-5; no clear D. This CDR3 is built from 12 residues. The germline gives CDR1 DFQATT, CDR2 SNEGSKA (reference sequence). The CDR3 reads CSARQKNQAQHF. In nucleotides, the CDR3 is TGCAGTGCGCGGCAGAAGAATCAGGCCCAGCATTTT.

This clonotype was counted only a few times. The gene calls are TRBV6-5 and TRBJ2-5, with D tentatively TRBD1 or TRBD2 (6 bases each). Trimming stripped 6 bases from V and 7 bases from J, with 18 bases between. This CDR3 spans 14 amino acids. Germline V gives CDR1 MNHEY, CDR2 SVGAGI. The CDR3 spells CASRTRGGGMTQYF. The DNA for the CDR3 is TGTGCCAGCAGAACTCGAGGGGGAGGTATGACCCAGTACTTC.

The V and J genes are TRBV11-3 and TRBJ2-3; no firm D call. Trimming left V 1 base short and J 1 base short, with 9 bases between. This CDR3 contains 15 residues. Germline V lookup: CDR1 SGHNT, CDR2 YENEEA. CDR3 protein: CASSLVLRRTDTQYF. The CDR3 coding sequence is TGTGCCAGCAGCTTAGTCTTGCGCCGCACAGATACGCAGTATTTT. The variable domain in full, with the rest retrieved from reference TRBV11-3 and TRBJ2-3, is EAGVVQSPRYKIIEKKQPVAFWCNPISGHNTLYWYLQNLGQGPELLIRYENEEAVDDSQLPKDRFSAERLKGVDSTLKIQPAELGDSAVYLCASSLVLRRTDTQYFGPGTRLTVL.

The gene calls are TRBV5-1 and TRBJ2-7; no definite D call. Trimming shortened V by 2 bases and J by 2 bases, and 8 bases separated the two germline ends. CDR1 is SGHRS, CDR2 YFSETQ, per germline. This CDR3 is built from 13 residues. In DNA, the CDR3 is TGCGCCAGCAGCTTTACTATGGCCTACGAGCAGTACTTC. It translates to CASSFTMAYEQYF. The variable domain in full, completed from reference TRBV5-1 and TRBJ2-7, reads KAGVTQTPRYLIKTRGQQVTLSCSPISGHRSVSWYQQTPGQGLQFLFEYFSETQRNKGNFPGRFSGRQFSNSRSEMNVSTLELGDSALYLCASSFTMAYEQYFGPGTRLTVT.

CDR3 loop: CASSERGEQFF. As DNA, the CDR3 is TGTGCCAGCAGCGAGCGGGGGGAGCAGTTCTTC. The chain links TRBV6-6 to TRBJ2-1; TRBD2 aligns across 8 bases. Germline CDR1 is MNHNY and CDR2 is SVGAGI (reference sequence). Unmatched junction bases numbered 2, after V lost 6 bases and J lost 10 bases. This CDR3 is built from 11 residues.

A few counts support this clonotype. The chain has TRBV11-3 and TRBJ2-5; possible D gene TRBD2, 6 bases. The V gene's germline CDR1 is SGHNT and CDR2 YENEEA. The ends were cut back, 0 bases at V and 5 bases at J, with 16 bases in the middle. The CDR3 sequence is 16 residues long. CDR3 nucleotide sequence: TGTGCCAGCAGCTTAGACCCAGCGGGCCTGTCTGAGACCCAGTACTTC. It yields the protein CASSLDPAGLSETQYF.

Here the CDR3 DNA reads TGTGCCAGCAGCCCGGACAGGGGGCGGACGGGCGGCTACACCTTC. The encoded protein is CASSPDRGRTGGYTF. The chain carries TRBV7-2 and TRBJ1-2; 11 bases align to TRBD1. This CDR3 region has 15 residues. Trimming removed 5 bases from V and 8 bases from J; junction bases left unmatched: 10. The V gene's germline CDR1 is SGHTA and CDR2 FQGNSA.

The CDR3 sequence: CASSLLTWGGRETQYF. The CDR3 nucleotides are TGTGCCAGCAGCCTACTTACGTGGGGGGGCCGGGAGACCCAGTACTTC. The chain couples TRBV7-2 to TRBJ2-5, with D perhaps TRBD2 (7 bases). The germline V gene has CDR1 SGHTA and CDR2 FQGNSA. This CDR3 is built from 16 residues. Trimming cost V 5 bases and J 5 bases, with 21 bases left between them.

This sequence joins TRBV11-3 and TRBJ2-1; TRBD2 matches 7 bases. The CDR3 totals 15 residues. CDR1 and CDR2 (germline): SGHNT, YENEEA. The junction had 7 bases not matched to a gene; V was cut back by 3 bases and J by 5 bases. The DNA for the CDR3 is TGTGCCAGCAGCTTTGGCGGGAGCGGTAACAATGAGCAGTTCTTC. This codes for CASSFGGSGNNEQFF.

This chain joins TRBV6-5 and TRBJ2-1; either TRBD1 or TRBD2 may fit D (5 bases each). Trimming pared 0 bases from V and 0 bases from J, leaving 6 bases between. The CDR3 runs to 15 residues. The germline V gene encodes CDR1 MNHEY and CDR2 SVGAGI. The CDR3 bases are TGTGCCAGCAGTTACTCTGGGGGCTCCTACAATGAGCAGTTCTTC. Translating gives CASSYSGGSYNEQFF.

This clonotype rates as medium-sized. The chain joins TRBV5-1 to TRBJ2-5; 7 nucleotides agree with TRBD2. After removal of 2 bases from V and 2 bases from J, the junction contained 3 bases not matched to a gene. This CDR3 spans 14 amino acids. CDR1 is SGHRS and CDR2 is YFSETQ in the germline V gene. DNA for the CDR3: TGCGCCAGCAGCTTACCGGGGGGACAAGAGACCCAGTACTTC. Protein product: CASSLPGGQETQYF.

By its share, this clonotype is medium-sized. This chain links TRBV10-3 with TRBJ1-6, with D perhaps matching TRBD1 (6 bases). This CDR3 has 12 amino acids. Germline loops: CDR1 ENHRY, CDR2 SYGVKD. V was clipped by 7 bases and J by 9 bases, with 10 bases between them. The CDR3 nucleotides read TGTGCCATCAACAGGGTGGGTTCACCCCTCCACTTT. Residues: CAINRVGSPLHF.

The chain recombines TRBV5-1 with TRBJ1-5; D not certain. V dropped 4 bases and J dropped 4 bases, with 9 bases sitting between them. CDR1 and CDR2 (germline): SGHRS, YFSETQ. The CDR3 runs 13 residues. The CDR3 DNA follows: TGCGCCAGCAGCATAGACCCAAATCAGCCCCAGCATTTT. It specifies CASSIDPNQPQHF.

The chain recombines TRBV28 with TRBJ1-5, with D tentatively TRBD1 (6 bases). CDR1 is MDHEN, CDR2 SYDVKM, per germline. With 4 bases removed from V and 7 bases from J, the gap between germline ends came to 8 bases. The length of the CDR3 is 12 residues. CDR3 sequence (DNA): TGTGCCAGCAGTTCACAGGGCCAGCCCCAGCATTTT. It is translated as CASSSQGQPQHF.

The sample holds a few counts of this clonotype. The CDR3 DNA reads as TGCAGTGCTAGAGATTTGCCTAGGCCAGAGACCCAGTACTTC. It specifies CSARDLPRPETQYF. J is TRBJ2-5 and V is TRBV20-1; D is unresolved. The germline CDR1 and CDR2 sequences are DFQATT and SNEGSKA (reference sequence). The CDR3 has 14 residues. Trimming shortened V by 0 bases and J by 4 bases, and 12 bases separated the two germline ends.

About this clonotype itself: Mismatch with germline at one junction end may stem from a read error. CDR3: CAQGDRRAKNIQYF. In DNA, the CDR3 is TGTGCGCAGGGGGATCGGCGAGCCAAAAACATTCAGTACTTC. The chain carries TRBV20-1 and TRBJ2-4, with 7 bases fitting TRBD1. The CDR3 length is 14 residues. Germline V CDR1 and CDR2: DFQATT, SNEGSKA (reference sequence).

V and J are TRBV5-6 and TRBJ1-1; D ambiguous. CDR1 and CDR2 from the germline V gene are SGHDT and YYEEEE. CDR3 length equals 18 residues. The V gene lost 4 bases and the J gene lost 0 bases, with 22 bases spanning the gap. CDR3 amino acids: CASSPGVGYGDMNTEAFF. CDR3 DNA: TGTGCCAGCAGCCCCGGAGTTGGATACGGGGATATGAACACTGAAGCTTTCTTT.

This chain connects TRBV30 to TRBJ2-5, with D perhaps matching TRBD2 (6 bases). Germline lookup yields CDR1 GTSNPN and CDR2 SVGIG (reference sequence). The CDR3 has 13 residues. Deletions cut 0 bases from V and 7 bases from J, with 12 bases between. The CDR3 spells CAWSVSGEGTQYF. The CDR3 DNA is TGTGCCTGGAGTGTATCGGGAGAGGGGACCCAGTACTTC.

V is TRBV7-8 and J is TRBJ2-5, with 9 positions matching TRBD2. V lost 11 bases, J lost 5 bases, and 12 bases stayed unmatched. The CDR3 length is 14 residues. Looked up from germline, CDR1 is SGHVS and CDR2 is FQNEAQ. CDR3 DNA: TGTGCCGCGTGTCCGGGACTAGCTGTTGAGACCCAGTACTTC. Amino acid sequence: CAACPGLAVETQYF.

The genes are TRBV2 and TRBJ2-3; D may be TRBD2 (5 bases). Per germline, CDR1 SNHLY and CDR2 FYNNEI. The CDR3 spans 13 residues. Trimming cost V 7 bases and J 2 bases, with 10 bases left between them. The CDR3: CASNPSFTDTQYF. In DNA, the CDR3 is TGTGCCAGCAATCCTAGCTTCACAGATACGCAGTATTTT.

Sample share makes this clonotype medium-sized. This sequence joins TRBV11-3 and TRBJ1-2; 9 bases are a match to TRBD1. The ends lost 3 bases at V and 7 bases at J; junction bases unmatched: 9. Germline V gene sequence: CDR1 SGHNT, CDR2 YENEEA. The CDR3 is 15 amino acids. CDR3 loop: CASSFRGGTGSGYTF. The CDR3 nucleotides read TGTGCCAGCAGCTTTAGAGGTGGGACAGGGTCTGGCTACACCTTC.

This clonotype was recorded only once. CDR3 in amino acids: CASSLVGGPGLSAFF. CDR3 in DNA: TGTGCCAGCAGCTTAGTGGGGGGGCCGGGTTTGTCAGCTTTCTTT. The V call is TRBV7-8, the J call TRBJ1-1; maybe TRBD1 (6 bases). The CDR3 is 15 residues long. V was shortened by 1 base and J by 10 bases, with 19 bases between the two germline ends. CDR1 SGHVS and CDR2 FQNEAQ come from the germline V gene.

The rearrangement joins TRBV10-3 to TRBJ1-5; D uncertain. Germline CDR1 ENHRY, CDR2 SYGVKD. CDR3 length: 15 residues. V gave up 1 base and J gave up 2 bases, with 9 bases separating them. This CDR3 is CAISEFTGGNQPQHF. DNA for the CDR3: TGTGCCATCAGTGAGTTTACCGGAGGCAATCAGCCCCAGCATTTT.

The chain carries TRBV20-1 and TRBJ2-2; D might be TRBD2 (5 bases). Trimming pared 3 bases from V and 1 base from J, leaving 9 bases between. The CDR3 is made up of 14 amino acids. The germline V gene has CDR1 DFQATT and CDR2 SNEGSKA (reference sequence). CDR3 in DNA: TGCAGTGCTAGCGGCGGGCAGAACACCGGGGAGCTGTTTTTT. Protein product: CSASGGQNTGELFF.

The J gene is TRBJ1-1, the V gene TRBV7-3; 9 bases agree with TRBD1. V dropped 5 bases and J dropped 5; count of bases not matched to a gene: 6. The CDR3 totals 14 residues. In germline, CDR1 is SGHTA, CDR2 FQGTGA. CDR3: CASSETGTGTEAFF. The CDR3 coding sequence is TGTGCCAGCAGCGAAACCGGGACAGGGACTGAAGCTTTCTTT.

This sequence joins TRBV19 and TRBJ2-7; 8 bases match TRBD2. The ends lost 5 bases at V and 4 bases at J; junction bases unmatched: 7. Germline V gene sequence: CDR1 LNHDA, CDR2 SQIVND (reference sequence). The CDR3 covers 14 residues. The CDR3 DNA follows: TGTGCCAGTAGTCGGACTAGCCGGATGTACGAGCAGTACTTC. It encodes CASSRTSRMYEQYF.

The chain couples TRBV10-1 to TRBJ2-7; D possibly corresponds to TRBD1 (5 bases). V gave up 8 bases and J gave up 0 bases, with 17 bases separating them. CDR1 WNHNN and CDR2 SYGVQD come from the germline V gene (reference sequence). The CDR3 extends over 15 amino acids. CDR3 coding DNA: TGCGCCAGCCCTGCGACAGAGTCTTTCTCCTACGAGCAGTACTTC. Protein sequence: CASPATESFSYEQYF.

CDR3 DNA sequence: TGCAGTGCTTATACTAGCGGGAGGGCGGGTACGCAGTATTTT. Its protein product is CSAYTSGRAGTQYF. The chain is built from TRBV20-1 and TRBJ2-3, with 13 bases identical to TRBD2. V lost 5 bases and J lost 8; bases outside the gene matches: 7. The CDR3 extends over 14 amino acids. The germline gives CDR1 DFQATT, CDR2 SNEGSKA (reference sequence).

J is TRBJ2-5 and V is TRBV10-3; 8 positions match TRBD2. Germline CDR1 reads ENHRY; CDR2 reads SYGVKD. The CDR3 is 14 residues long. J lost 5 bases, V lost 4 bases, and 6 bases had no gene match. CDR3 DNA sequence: TGTGCCATCAGTGTTCGGGGGGGCCACGAGACCCAGTACTTC. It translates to CAISVRGGHETQYF.

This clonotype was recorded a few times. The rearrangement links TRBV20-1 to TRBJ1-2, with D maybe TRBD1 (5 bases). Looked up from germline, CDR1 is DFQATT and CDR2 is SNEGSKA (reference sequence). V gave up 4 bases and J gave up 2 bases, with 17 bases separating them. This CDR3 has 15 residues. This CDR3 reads CSAKAGTDRNYGYTF. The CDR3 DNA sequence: TGCAGTGCTAAAGCCGGGACGGATAGGAACTATGGCTACACCTTC.